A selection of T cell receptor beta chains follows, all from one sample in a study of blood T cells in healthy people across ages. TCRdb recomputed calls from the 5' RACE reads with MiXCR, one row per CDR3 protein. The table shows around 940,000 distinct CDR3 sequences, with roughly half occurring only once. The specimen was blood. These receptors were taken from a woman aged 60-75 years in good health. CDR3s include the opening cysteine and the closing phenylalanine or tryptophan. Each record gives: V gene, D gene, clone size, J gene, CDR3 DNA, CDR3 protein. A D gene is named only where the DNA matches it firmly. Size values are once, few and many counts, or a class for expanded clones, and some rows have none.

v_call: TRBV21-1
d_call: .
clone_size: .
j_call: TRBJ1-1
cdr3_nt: TGTGCCAGCAGCATACCAGGATATCCTGAAGCTTTCTTT
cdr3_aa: CASSIPGYPEAFF

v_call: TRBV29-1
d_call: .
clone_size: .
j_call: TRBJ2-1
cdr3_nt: TGCAGCGTCCTCAGGGGCGGGGATGAGCAGTTCTTC
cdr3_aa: CSVLRGGDEQFF

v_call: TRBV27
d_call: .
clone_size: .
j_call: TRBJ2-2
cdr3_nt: TGTGCCAGCAGCCAATGGACGTTCTTGGGCGGGGAGCTGTTTTTT
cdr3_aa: CASSQWTFLGGELFF

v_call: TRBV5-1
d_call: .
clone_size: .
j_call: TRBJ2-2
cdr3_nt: TGCGCCAGCAGCTTGGGCAGGGGAGCGGGGCCAAACACCGGGGAGCTGTTTTTT
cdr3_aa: CASSLGRGAGPNTGELFF

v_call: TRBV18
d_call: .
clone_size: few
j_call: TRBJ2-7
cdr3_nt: TGTGCCAGCTCACCAGGTCCAGGGGCCCACTACGAGCAGTACTTC
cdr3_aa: CASSPGPGAHYEQYF

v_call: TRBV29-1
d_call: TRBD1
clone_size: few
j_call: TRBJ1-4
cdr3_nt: TGCAGCGCGGGACAGGGAAATGAAAAACTGTTTTTT
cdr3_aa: CSAGQGNEKLFF

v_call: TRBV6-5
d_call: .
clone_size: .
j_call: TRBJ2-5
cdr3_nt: TGTGCCAGCAGCGACAGGTTCTCAGAGACCCAGTACTTC
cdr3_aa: CASSDRFSETQYF

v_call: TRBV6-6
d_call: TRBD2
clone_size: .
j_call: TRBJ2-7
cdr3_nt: TGTGCCACGCGGGAGGCCTGGGGTTTTGGCGAGCAGTACTTC
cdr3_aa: CATREAWGFGEQYF

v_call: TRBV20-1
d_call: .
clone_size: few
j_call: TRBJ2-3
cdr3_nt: TGCAGTGCCCTAGGTAGCACAGATACGCAGTATTTT
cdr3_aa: CSALGSTDTQYF

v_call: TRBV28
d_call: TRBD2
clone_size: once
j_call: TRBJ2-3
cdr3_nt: TGTGCCAGCAGCCACGGGGGGGTGCCAGATACGCAGTATTTT
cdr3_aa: CASSHGGVPDTQYF

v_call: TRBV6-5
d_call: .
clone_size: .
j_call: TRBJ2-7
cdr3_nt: TGTGCCAGCAGTTATACAGCCGGGGCATACGAGCAGTACTTC
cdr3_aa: CASSYTAGAYEQYF

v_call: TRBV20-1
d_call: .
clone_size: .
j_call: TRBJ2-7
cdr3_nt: TGCAGTGCTAGTGTAGGAATCTTCGCCTACGAGCAGTACTTC
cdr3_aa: CSASVGIFAYEQYF

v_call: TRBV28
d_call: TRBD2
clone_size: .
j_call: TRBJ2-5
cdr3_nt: TGTGCCAGCAGTTTCGGGATCGGACTAGGCGGGTTCGGCGAGACCCAGTACTTC
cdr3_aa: CASSFGIGLGGFGETQYF

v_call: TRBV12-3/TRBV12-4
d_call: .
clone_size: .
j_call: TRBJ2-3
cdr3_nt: TGTGCCAGCAGTTTAGCTGACGGGGTACTAGATACGCAGTATTTT
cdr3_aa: CASSLADGVLDTQYF

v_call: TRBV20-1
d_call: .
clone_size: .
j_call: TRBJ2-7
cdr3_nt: TGCAGTGCCTTGCCAGGAGGCCCGGGCGTCCACGAGCAGTACTTC
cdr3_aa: CSALPGGPGVHEQYF

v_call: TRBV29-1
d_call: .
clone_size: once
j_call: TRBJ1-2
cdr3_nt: TGCGGCGTTGAAGATCGCAGTAACTATGGCTACACCTTC
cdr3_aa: CGVEDRSNYGYTF

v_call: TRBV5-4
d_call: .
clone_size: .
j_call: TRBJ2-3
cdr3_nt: TGTGCCAGCAGCTTTAGGTCCGGACCTAGCACAGATACGCAGTATTTT
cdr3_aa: CASSFRSGPSTDTQYF

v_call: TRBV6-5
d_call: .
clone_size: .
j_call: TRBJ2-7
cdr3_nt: TGTGCCAGCAGTTACTCCCCCGACAGGAAAGTCCACGAGCAGTACTTC
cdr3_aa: CASSYSPDRKVHEQYF

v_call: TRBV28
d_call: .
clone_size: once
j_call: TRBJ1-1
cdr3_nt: TGTGCCAGCAGGGGGGGGGGACGGATGAACACTGAAGCTTTCTTT
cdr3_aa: CASRGGGRMNTEAFF

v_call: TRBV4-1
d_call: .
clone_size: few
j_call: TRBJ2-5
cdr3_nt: TGCGCCAGCAGCCAAGTTTCGGGGGCCTACCAAGAGACCCAGTACTTC
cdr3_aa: CASSQVSGAYQETQYF

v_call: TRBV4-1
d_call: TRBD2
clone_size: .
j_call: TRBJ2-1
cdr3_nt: TGCGCCAGCAGCCACGGAAGGCTAGCGGGAAAGGGGGGGGCCAATGAGCAGTTCTTC
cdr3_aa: CASSHGRLAGKGGANEQFF

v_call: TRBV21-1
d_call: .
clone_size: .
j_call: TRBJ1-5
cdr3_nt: TGTGCCAGCAGCAAAACGTGGGGTCCTCAGCCCCAGCATTTT
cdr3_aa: CASSKTWGPQPQHF

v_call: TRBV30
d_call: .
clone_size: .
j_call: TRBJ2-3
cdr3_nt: TGTGCCTGGAGTGAGTCCGGGACGACAGATACGCAGTATTTT
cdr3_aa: CAWSESGTTDTQYF

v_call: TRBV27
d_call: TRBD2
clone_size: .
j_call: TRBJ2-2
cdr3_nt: TGTGCCAGCAGTTTGGGGACTAGCGGGATCACCGGGGAGCTGTTTTTT
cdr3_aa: CASSLGTSGITGELFF

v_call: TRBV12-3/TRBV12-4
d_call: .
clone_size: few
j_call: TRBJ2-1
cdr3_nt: TGTGCCAGCAGCCCGGAGCTGACTGAGCAGTTCTTC
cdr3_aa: CASSPELTEQFF

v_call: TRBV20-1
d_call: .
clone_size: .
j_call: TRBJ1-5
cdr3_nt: TGCAGTGCTAGAGTTTGGGAACAGGGAGTTGGGAGCAATCAGCCCCAGCATTTT
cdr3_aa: CSARVWEQGVGSNQPQHF

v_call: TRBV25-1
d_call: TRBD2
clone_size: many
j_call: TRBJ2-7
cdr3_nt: TGTGCCAGCATGAGCAGTTCTAGCGGGATCCCGGACGAGCAGTACTTC
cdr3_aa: CASMSSSSGIPDEQYF

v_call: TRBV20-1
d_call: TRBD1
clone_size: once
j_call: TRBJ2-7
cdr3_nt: TGCAGTGCTAGGGGAGAGGGGGCAGCTGCCTCCTACGAGCAGTACTTC
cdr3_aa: CSARGEGAAASYEQYF

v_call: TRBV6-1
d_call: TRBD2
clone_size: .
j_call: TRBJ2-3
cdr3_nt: TGTGCCGTCCACCCCGGACTAGGAACGGGTCACACGCAGTATTTT
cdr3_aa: CAVHPGLGTGHTQYF

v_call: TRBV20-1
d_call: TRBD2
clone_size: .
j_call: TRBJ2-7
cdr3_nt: TGCAGTGCTAGAGATTTGCGTTCGGGACTAGAGTACGAGCAGTACTTC
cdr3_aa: CSARDLRSGLEYEQYF

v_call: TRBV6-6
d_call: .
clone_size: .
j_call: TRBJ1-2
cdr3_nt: TGTGCCAGCAGTTACATGGGAGACTATGGCTACACCTTC
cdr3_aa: CASSYMGDYGYTF

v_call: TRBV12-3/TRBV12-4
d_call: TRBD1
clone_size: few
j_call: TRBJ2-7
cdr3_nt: TGTGCCAGCAGTTTAGGAGACCCCGGGACAGCTGCCCCCTACGAGCAGTACTTC
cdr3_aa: CASSLGDPGTAAPYEQYF

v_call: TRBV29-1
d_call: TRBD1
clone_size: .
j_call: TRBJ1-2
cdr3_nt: TGCAGCGCAGGACAGGGATGGAGTAGCTATGGCTACACCTTC
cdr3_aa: CSAGQGWSSYGYTF

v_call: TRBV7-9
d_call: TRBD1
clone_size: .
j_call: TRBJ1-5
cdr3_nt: TGTGCCATCACAAAAGGGACAGACAATCAGCCCCAGCATTTT
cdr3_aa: CAITKGTDNQPQHF

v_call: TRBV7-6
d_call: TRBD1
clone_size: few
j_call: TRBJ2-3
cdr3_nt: TGTGCCAGCAGCAGCCGTAGGGACAGGGAAAGGGATACGCAGTATTTT
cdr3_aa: CASSSRRDRERDTQYF

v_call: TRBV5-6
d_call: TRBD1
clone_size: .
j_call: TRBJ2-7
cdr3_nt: TGTGCCAGCGGCTTTACAGGGGGGAGCTACGAGCAGTACTTC
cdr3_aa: CASGFTGGSYEQYF

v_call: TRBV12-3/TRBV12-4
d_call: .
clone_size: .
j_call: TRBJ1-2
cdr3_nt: TGTGTCAGCATGGGAGTTGGGTATGGCTACACCTTC
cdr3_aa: CVSMGVGYGYTF

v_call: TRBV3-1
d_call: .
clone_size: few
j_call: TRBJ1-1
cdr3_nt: TGTGCCAGCACGAGGGCAGGTGAAGCTTTCTTT
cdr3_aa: CASTRAGEAFF

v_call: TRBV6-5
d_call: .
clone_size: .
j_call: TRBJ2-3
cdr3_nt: TGTGCCAGCAGTCCCTCGGGAAGGGAAACAGATACGCAGTATTTT
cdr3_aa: CASSPSGRETDTQYF

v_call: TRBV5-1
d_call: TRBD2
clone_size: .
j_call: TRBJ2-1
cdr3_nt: TGCGCCAGCAGCCCCGGGACTAGCGGGAGTCATGAGCAGTTCTTC
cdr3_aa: CASSPGTSGSHEQFF

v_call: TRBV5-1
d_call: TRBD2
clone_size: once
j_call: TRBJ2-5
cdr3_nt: TGCGCCAGCAGCTTGTCGACTAGCGGGAGGGTCGGGGAGACCCAGTACTTC
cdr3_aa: CASSLSTSGRVGETQYF

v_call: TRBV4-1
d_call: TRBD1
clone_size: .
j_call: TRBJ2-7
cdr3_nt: TGCGCCAGCAGCTCCCCGGGACAGGGGAGGGGCGAGCAGTACTTC
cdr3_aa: CASSSPGQGRGEQYF